These 6 T cell receptor beta chains originate from one sample sequenced in a study of blood T cell repertoires in COVID-19. Sequencing was performed with immunoSEQ multiplex PCR; in TCRdb, only in-frame clones are kept and a portion is missing. This table has fewer than 400,000 clones, roughly 90% appearing once. Sequencing used peripheral blood. The receptors come from a woman under 40 with COVID-19, enrolled during active disease.

The J gene is TRBJ1-5, the V gene TRBV19, with D possibly TRBD1 on 6 matching bases. The V gene's germline CDR1 is LNHDA and CDR2 SQIVND (reference sequence). The CDR3 covers 15 residues. V was clipped by 3 bases and J by 7 bases, with 16 bases between them. The CDR3 nucleotides are TGTGCCAGTAGTATGGTAACAGGGTTCGACCAGCCCCAGCATTTT. It encodes CASSMVTGFDQPQHF.

V gene TRBV6-5 combines with J gene TRBJ1-3, with D possibly being TRBD1 (5 bases). Germline CDR1 is MNHEY and CDR2 is SVGAGI. The CDR3 length is 16 residues. V lost 2 bases and J 2 bases, leaving 13 bases between the germline ends. This CDR3 reads CASSYGGGGTGNTIYF. For the CDR3, the DNA is TGTGCCAGCAGTTACGGGGGAGGCGGTACTGGAAACACCATATATTTT.

This chain connects TRBV9 to TRBJ2-3, with 8 bases matching TRBD2. Per the germline V gene, CDR1 is SGDLS and CDR2 is YYNGEE. V lost 0 bases to trimming and J lost 0 bases; unmatched junction nucleotides: 3. This CDR3 is 16 amino acids long. The CDR3 protein is CASSVAAGGSTDTQYF. The CDR3 nucleotides are TGTGCCAGCAGCGTAGCGGCGGGGGGAAGCACAGATACGCAGTATTTT.

Only one count was recorded for this clone. The gene calls are TRBV24-1 and TRBJ2-1; 7 bases match TRBD1. The CDR3 loop spans 16 amino acids. The trim removed 3 bases at V and 1 base at J, leaving 5 bases unmatched. The germline V gene has CDR1 KGHDR and CDR2 SFDVKD. This CDR3 reads CATSDQTGESYNEQFF. The CDR3 nucleotides are TGTGCCACCAGTGATCAAACAGGGGAGTCCTACAATGAGCAGTTCTTC.

The chain recombines TRBV7-9 with TRBJ1-2; D might be TRBD1 (6 bases). Per the germline V gene, CDR1 is SEHNR and CDR2 is FQNEAQ (reference sequence). The CDR3 sequence is 16 residues long. Trimming removed 5 bases from V and 4 bases from J, with 20 bases in between. The CDR3 here is CASSPDRPQPVYGYTF. The DNA of the CDR3 is TGTGCCAGCAGCCCCGACAGGCCACAACCCGTCTATGGCTACACCTTC.

The chain carries TRBV7-2 and TRBJ1-6, with D perhaps TRBD1 (6 bases). Germline CDR1 and CDR2: SGHTA and FQGNSA. The CDR3 runs 14 residues. V shed 6 bases and J shed 10 bases, with 16 bases lying between them. This CDR3 is CASSPGTHLSPLHF. In DNA form, the CDR3 reads TGTGCCAGCAGTCCCGGGACACATCTGTCACCCCTCCACTTT.